This T cell receptor (beta chain) was captured by sequencing in a study of spatial heterogeneity in lung cancer. Across the study: Alpha-chain sequences were detected in numbers that were consistently lower than beta-chain sequences.

Time point here: sample taken at primary tumor resection. No cell sorting; template was whole RNA from tumor, lung tissue or PBMC. The cohort: around 77 early-stage, untreated non-small cell lung cancer patients. A unique molecular identifier was carried by every single TCR cDNA molecule. TCRdb reanalysed the 5' RACE reads using MiXCR and keeps one entry per CDR3 protein. The sample has roughly 91,000 distinct CDR3 sequences, roughly a fifth seen once; the top ten hold about 6.6%. This clonotype was sampled from a male donor with early-stage non-small cell lung cancer. This sample comprised PBMCs, obtained at surgery.

The CDR3 DNA sequence: TGCAGTGCTAGGTCCAGGGGGCGCCGAATGAACACTGAAGCTTTCTTT. Translating it yields CSARSRGRRMNTEAFF. This sequence joins TRBV20-1 and TRBJ1-1; 8 bases align to TRBD1. Looked up from germline, CDR1 is DFQATT and CDR2 is SNEGSKA (reference sequence). The J segment lost 0 bases and the V segment lost 3 bases, leaving 9 bases of the junction unmatched. The CDR3 is made up of 16 amino acids.